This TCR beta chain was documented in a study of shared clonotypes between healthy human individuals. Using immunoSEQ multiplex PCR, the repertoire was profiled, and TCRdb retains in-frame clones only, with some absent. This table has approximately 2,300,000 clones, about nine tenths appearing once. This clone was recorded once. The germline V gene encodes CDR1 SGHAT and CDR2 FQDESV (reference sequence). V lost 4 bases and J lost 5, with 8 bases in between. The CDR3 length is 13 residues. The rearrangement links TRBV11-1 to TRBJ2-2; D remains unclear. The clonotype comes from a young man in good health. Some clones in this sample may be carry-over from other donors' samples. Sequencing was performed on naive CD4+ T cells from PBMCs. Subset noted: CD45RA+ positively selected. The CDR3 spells CASSSRTTGELFF. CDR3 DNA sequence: TGTGCCAGCAGCTCCCGGACGACCGGGGAGCTGTTTTTT. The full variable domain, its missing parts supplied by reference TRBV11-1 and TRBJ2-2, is EAEVAQSPRYKITEKSQAVAFWCDPISGHATLYWYRQILGQGPELLVQFQDESVVDDSQLPKDRFSAERLKGVDSTLKIQPAELGDSAMYLCASSSRTTGELFFGEGSRLTVL.